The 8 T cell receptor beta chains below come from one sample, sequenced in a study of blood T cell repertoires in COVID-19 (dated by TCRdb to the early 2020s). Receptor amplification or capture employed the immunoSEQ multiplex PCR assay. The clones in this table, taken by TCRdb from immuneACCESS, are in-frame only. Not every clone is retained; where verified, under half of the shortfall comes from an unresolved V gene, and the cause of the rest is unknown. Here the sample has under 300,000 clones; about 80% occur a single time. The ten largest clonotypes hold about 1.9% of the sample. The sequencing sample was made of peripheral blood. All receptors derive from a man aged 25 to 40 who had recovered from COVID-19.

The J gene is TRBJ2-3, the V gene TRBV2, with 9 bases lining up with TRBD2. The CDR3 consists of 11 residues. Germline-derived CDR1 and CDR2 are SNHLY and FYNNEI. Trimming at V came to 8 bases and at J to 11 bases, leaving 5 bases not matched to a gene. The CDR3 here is CASRAGGRQYF. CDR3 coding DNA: TGTGCCAGCCGTGCGGGGGGGCGGCAGTATTTT. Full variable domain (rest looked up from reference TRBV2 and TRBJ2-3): EPEVTQTPSHQVTQMGQEVILRCVPISNHLYFYWYRQILGQKVEFLVSFYNNEISEKSEIFDDQFSVERPDGSNFTLKIRSTKLEDSAMYFCASRAGGRQYFGPGTRLTVL.

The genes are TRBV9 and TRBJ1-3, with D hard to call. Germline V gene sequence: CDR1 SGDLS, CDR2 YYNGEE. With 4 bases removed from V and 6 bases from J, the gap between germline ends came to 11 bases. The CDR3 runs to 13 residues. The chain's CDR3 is CASSSPGENTIYF. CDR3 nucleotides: TGTGCCAGCAGCTCACCCGGGGAAAACACCATATATTTT.

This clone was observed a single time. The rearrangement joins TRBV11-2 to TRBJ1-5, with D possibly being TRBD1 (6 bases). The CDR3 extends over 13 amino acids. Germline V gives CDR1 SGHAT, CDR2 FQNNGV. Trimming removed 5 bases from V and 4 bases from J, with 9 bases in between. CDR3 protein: CASSPDRNQPQHF. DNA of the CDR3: TGTGCCAGCAGCCCGGACAGAAATCAGCCCCAGCATTTT. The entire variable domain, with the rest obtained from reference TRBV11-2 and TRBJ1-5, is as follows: EAGVAQSPRYKIIEKRQSVAFWCNPISGHATLYWYQQILGQGPKLLIQFQNNGVVDDSQLPKDRFSAERLKGVDSTLKIQPAKLEDSAVYLCASSPDRNQPQHFGDGTRLSIL.

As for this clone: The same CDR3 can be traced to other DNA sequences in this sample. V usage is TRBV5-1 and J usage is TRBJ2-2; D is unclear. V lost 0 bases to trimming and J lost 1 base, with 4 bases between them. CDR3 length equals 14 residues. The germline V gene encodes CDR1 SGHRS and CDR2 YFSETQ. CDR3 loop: CASSLGQNTGELFF. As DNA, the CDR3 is TGCGCCAGCAGCTTGGGACAGAACACCGGGGAGCTGTTTTTT.

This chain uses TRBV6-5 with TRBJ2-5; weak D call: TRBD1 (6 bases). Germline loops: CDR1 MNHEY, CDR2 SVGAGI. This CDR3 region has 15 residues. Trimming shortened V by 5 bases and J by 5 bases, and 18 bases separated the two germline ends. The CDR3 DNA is TGTGCCAGCAGTCCGAGCCCCACAGGGACGGAGACCCAGTACTTC. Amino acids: CASSPSPTGTETQYF.

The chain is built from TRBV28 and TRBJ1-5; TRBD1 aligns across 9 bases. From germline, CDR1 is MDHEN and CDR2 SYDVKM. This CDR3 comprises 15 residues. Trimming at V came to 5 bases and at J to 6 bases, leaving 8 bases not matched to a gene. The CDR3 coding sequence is TGTGCCAGCAGTCCAGGGACAGGGTTAGGTCAGCCCCAGCATTTT. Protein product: CASSPGTGLGQPQHF.

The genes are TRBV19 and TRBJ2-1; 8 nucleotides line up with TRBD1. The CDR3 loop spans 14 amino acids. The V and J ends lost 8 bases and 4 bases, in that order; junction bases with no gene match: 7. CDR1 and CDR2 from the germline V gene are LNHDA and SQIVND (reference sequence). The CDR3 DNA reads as TGTGCCAGTTGTAGGGGGACAGGTTACAATGAGCAGTTCTTC. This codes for CASCRGTGYNEQFF.

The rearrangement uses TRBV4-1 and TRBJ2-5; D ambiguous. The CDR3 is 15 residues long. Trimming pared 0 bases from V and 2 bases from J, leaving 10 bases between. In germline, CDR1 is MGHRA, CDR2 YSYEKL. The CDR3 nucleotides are TGCGCCAGCAGCCAAGAACCCGCTGCGCAAGAGACCCAGTACTTC. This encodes CASSQEPAAQETQYF.